The clone carrying this T cell receptor beta chain was counted a few times. Its antigen is not known. Primers used in a second PCR of about 6 to 11 cycles were a sample-barcoded 5' primer and a J-beta primer mix. Tags on each cDNA molecule came from a template-switch adaptor with 12 random nucleotides. TCRdb re-analysed the 5' RACE reads in MiXCR, keeping a single row per CDR3 protein. Altogether around 870,000 distinct CDR3 sequences are present, more than 25% being singletons, with the ten largest covering 17%. The data belong to a study of blood T cells in healthy people across ages. Points from the study as a whole: Among long-lived donors, naive CD4+ cells were more numerous and diversity higher than in aged donors. The donors' CMV status was not determined, possibly confounding changes in expanded clonotypes.

Germline values: CDR1 SGHAT, CDR2 FQNNGV. V shed 0 bases, J shed 13 bases, and the junction held 12 bases outside the gene matches. This CDR3 is built from 15 residues. Specimen: blood. The genes are TRBV11-2 and TRBJ2-5; 9 bases are shared with TRBD1. The sequence came from a woman aged 80 or older in good health. The DNA for the CDR3 is TGTGCCAGCAGCTTAGAGACAGGGGGAATCTCGTTTCGGTACTTC. It is translated as CASSLETGGISFRYF.